The 24 T cell receptor beta chains below come from one sample, sequenced in a study of blood T cell repertoires in COVID-19. TCRdb's copy holds only in-frame clones and misses some; the assay was immunoSEQ multiplex PCR. The sample lists 15,000 to 20,000 clones, 65% to 85% seen once, with 14% in the top ten. The sequencing input was peripheral blood. Receptors originate from a man aged 35 to 55 with active or convalescent COVID-19.

The V gene is TRBV5-1, the J gene TRBJ2-1, with 8 bases lining up with TRBD1. V dropped 0 bases and J dropped 4; count of bases not matched to a gene: 9. The germline V gene encodes CDR1 SGHRS and CDR2 YFSETQ. The CDR3 is 17 amino acids. CDR3 in DNA: TGCGCCAGCAGCTTGGCCAGCACTGGACAGGGATACAATGAGCAGTTCTTC. This codes for CASSLASTGQGYNEQFF.

Details on this clone: One end of the junction does not line up with germline, which may come from a read error. V gene TRBV7-7 combines with J gene TRBJ2-5, with 10 bases fitting TRBD1. Looked up from germline, CDR1 is SSHAT and CDR2 is FNYEAQ (reference sequence). The CDR3 is 16 amino acids. CDR3 coding DNA: TGTGCTAGCAGCTTAGCTGGGACAGGGGACGGGGAGACCCAGTACTTC. Protein sequence: CASSLAGTGDGETQYF.

This clone was seen a few times. The rearrangement links TRBV9 to TRBJ1-2; D not resolved. The length of the CDR3 is 13 residues. CDR1 is SGDLS and CDR2 is YYNGEE in the germline V gene. The V gene lost 0 bases and the J gene lost 4 bases, with 7 bases spanning the gap. The CDR3 sequence is CASSVDGGYGYTF. The CDR3 DNA reads TGTGCCAGCAGCGTAGATGGCGGCTATGGCTACACCTTC.

This clone has just one count. Other DNA sequences within the sample encode an identical CDR3. The chain joins TRBV11-2 to TRBJ1-4; 8 positions match TRBD1. This CDR3 is 14 amino acids long. J gave up 7 bases and V 5 bases, and 6 bases lay outside the gene matches. CDR1 is SGHAT and CDR2 is FQNNGV in the germline V gene. The CDR3 region is CASSHGQGSEKLFF. The CDR3, as DNA: TGTGCCAGCAGCCATGGACAGGGTAGTGAAAAACTGTTTTTT.

The V and J genes are TRBV7-9 and TRBJ2-2; 7 nucleotides align to TRBD1. Germline V CDR1 and CDR2: SEHNR, FQNEAQ (reference sequence). The junction had 5 bases not matched to a gene; V was cut back by 2 bases and J by 5 bases. The CDR3 sequence is 15 residues long. DNA for the CDR3: TGTGCCAGCAGCTTATTACAGGGGCGTACCGGGGAGCTGTTTTTT. This encodes CASSLLQGRTGELFF. The variable domain in full, completed from reference TRBV7-9 and TRBJ2-2, reads DTGVSQNPRHKITKRGQNVTFRCDPISEHNRLYWYRQTLGQGPEFLTYFQNEAQLEKSRLLSDRFSAERPKGSFSTLEIQRTEQGDSAMYLCASSLLQGRTGELFFGEGSRLTVL.

The rearrangement uses TRBV2 and TRBJ2-5; 7 bases align to TRBD1. The CDR3 runs 17 residues. V dropped 5 bases and J dropped 2; count of bases not matched to a gene: 14. Germline values: CDR1 SNHLY, CDR2 FYNNEI. The CDR3 here is CASSLAPEQGTQETQYF. The CDR3 DNA follows: TGTGCCAGCAGTCTGGCCCCCGAACAGGGGACACAAGAGACCCAGTACTTC. Filled out from reference TRBV2 and TRBJ2-5, the complete variable domain reads EPEVTQTPSHQVTQMGQEVILRCVPISNHLYFYWYRQILGQKVEFLVSFYNNEISEKSEIFDDQFSVERPDGSNFTLKIRSTKLEDSAMYFCASSLAPEQGTQETQYFGPGTRLLVL.

The chain couples TRBV29-1 to TRBJ2-2; possible D gene TRBD1, 5 bases. The CDR3 has 16 residues. The V gene lost 6 bases and the J gene lost 2 bases, with 19 bases spanning the gap. CDR1 is SQVTM and CDR2 is ANQGSEA in the germline V gene. The CDR3 reads CSVEDRRQGNTGELFF. The CDR3 DNA sequence: TGCAGCGTCGAGGATAGGCGGCAGGGAAACACCGGGGAGCTGTTTTTT.

The chain combines TRBV5-6 with TRBJ1-2; 7 bases map to TRBD1. CDR1 is SGHDT, CDR2 YYEEEE, per germline. This CDR3 contains 12 residues. Trimming at V came to 4 bases and at J to 5 bases, leaving 2 bases not matched to a gene. In nucleotides, the CDR3 is TGTGCCAGCAGCGGGACAGCATATGGCTACACCTTC. Residues: CASSGTAYGYTF.

J is TRBJ1-1 and V is TRBV2, with D perhaps matching TRBD1 (5 bases). This CDR3 spans 13 amino acids. Per germline, CDR1 SNHLY and CDR2 FYNNEI. The V end was cut by 8 bases, the J end by 4 bases, with 14 bases between. The CDR3 DNA follows: TGTGCCAGCGGGGGAGGGAAGGGCACTGAAGCTTTCTTT. Its protein is CASGGGKGTEAFF.

A few counts support this clone. V gene TRBV18 combines with J gene TRBJ1-4; D not resolved. With 3 bases removed from V and 8 bases from J, the gap between germline ends came to 13 bases. The CDR3 covers 14 residues. Germline-derived CDR1 and CDR2 are KGHSH and LQKENI. CDR3: CASSPRPGEEKLFF. Written as DNA, the CDR3 is TGTGCCAGCTCACCGAGGCCCGGGGAGGAAAAACTGTTTTTT.

The chain couples TRBV29-1 to TRBJ2-5; TRBD2 matches at 12 bases. From germline, CDR1 is SQVTM and CDR2 ANQGSEA. This CDR3 comprises 14 residues. The junction had 4 bases not matched to a gene; V was cut back by 6 bases and J by 2 bases. Here the CDR3 reads CSVAGTSGQETQYF. The CDR3 DNA is TGCAGCGTGGCCGGGACTAGCGGGCAAGAGACCCAGTACTTC.

The chain uses TRBV6-2 or TRBV6-3 and TRBJ2-1, with 7 bases that match TRBD1. The CDR3 consists of 15 residues. Unmatched junction bases numbered 3, after V lost 2 bases and J lost 2 bases. CDR1 and CDR2 from the germline V gene are MNHEY and SVGEGT. The CDR3 DNA is TGTGCCAGCAGTTACGCCCAGGGGGCCTACAATGAGCAGTTCTTC. It encodes CASSYAQGAYNEQFF.

This clone qualifies as medium-sized (0.01 to 0.1%). The chain has TRBV5-6 and TRBJ1-1; tentative D call: TRBD1 (5 bases). Germline values: CDR1 SGHDT, CDR2 YYEEEE. This CDR3 is built from 14 residues. Trimming removed 4 bases at V and 3 bases at J, with 13 bases between. The CDR3 sequence is CASSLREDYTEAFF. CDR3 sequence (DNA): TGTGCCAGCAGCCTCAGGGAGGATTACACTGAAGCTTTCTTT.

The rearrangement links TRBV7-3 to TRBJ2-3; D remains ambiguous. CDR3 length equals 14 residues. Germline-derived CDR1 and CDR2 are SGHTA and FQGTGA. The V end lost 3 bases, the J end lost 8 bases, and 15 bases lay between the germline ends. The chain's CDR3 is CASSLGATSGTQYF. The CDR3 DNA reads as TGTGCCAGCAGCTTGGGTGCCACCTCGGGTACGCAGTATTTT.

Only a few counts were recorded for this clone. The chain uses TRBV5-3 and TRBJ1-2, with TRBD1 matching over 7 bases. TRBV5-3 is an ORF for which the function is uncertain. After removal of 4 bases from V and 0 bases from J, the junction contained 9 bases not matched to a gene. The CDR3 runs 16 residues. CDR3 amino acids: CARSLRQTGTNYGYTF. CDR3 bases: TGTGCCAGAAGCCTACGACAGACAGGGACTAACTATGGCTACACCTTC.

The chain employs TRBV7-2 and TRBJ2-3; TRBD2 is a possible D gene (5 bases). V dropped 6 bases and J dropped 1 base, with 17 bases sitting between them. This CDR3 is built from 16 residues. Per germline, CDR1 SGHTA and CDR2 FQGNSA. This CDR3 reads CASSWPGKKRTDTQYF. CDR3 in DNA: TGTGCCAGCAGTTGGCCGGGAAAAAAACGCACAGATACGCAGTATTTT.

This sequence joins TRBV5-1 and TRBJ1-2; D is possibly TRBD1 (5 bases). Germline V CDR1 and CDR2: SGHRS, YFSETQ. There are 14 residues in the CDR3. V lost 3 bases and J lost 4, with 13 bases in between. CDR3 nucleotides: TGCGCCAGCAGCTCTGAGACGACAGTCTATGGCTACACCTTC. It translates to CASSSETTVYGYTF.

The rearrangement links TRBV2 to TRBJ2-1; TRBD1 matches 7 bases. Germline CDR1 SNHLY, CDR2 FYNNEI. The length of the CDR3 is 15 residues. The V and J ends lost 8 bases and 8 bases, in that order; junction bases with no gene match: 15. CDR3 bases: TGTGCCAGCTCGGGGACAAGGGGGCGAAGCTATGAGCAGTTCTTC. This sequence encodes CASSGTRGRSYEQFF. Together with reference TRBV2 and TRBJ2-1, the CDR3 gives the full variable domain: EPEVTQTPSHQVTQMGQEVILRCVPISNHLYFYWYRQILGQKVEFLVSFYNNEISEKSEIFDDQFSVERPDGSNFTLKIRSTKLEDSAMYFCASSGTRGRSYEQFFGPGTRLTVL.

This clone was seen once. The junction shows a germline mismatch at one end, possibly a read error. The CDR3 loop is CASSLGANF. The CDR3, as DNA: TGTGCCAGCAGTTTAGGGGCGAATTTT. J is TRBJ2-3 and V is TRBV28; D possibly corresponds to TRBD1 (5 bases). The germline CDR1 and CDR2 sequences are MDHEN and SYDVKM. The CDR3 spans 9 residues.

By its share, this clone is medium-sized. The V gene is TRBV7-2, the J gene TRBJ2-2, with TRBD1 identical over 8 bases. The CDR3 sequence is 17 residues long. The germline CDR1 and CDR2 sequences are SGHTA and FQGNSA. V shed 5 bases, J shed 1 base, and the junction held 9 bases outside the gene matches. CDR3 residues: CASSTPADRGNTGELFF. CDR3 DNA sequence: TGTGCCAGCAGCACCCCAGCCGACAGGGGGAACACCGGGGAGCTGTTTTTT.

The V gene is TRBV12-3 or TRBV12-4, the J gene TRBJ1-2; no reliable D call. V was pared by 3 bases and J by 6 bases, with 11 bases between. CDR3 length equals 13 residues. The CDR3 is CASSFSFENGYTF. As DNA, the CDR3 is TGTGCCAGCAGTTTTTCTTTCGAGAATGGCTACACCTTC.

The V call is TRBV5-6, the J call TRBJ1-1; no clear D. V lost 2 bases, J lost 5 bases, and 13 bases lay in between. The germline CDR1 and CDR2 sequences are SGHDT and YYEEEE. The CDR3 length is 14 residues. The CDR3 bases are TGTGCCAGCAGCTTCCCGCCCGGGGAGACTGAAGCTTTCTTT. Translated: CASSFPPGETEAFF. The full variable domain, completed using reference TRBV5-6 and TRBJ1-1, is DAGVTQSPTHLIKTRGQQVTLRCSPKSGHDTVSWYQQALGQGPQFIFQYYEEEERQRGNFPDRFSGHQFPNYSSELNVNALLLGDSALYLCASSFPPGETEAFFGQGTRLTVV.

The chain couples TRBV2 to TRBJ1-2; TRBD1 is a possible D gene (6 bases). The CDR3 spans 15 residues. Trimming took off 5 bases at V and 4 bases at J, with 17 bases between the two ends. Germline V CDR1 and CDR2: SNHLY, FYNNEI. In DNA form, the CDR3 reads TGTGCCAGCAGTCTGACAGGAGGCACAATCTATGGCTACACCTTC. This gives the protein CASSLTGGTIYGYTF.

This chain connects TRBV3-1 (or the pseudogene TRBV3-2) to TRBJ2-5; TRBD1 matches 10 bases. CDR3 size: 14 residues. The germline CDR1 and CDR2 sequences are LGHDT and YNNKEL (reference sequence). The V segment lost 6 bases and the J segment 4 bases; nucleotides outside the gene matches: 5. The CDR3 DNA sequence: TGTGCCAGCAGGACAGGGGGCGGTGGAGAGACCCAGTACTTC. Translating gives CASRTGGGGETQYF.